What follows are 3 T cell receptor beta chains derived from one specimen sequenced in a study of identical twins. TCRdb re-called the 5' RACE reads through MiXCR, storing one row per CDR3 protein. The sample has about 530,000 distinct CDR3 sequences; roughly 15% are singletons. The same data also contributed to another study, on yellow fever vaccine responses in identical twins.

The sequencing input was CD4+ T cells sorted from blood. These TCRs come from a woman between 18 and 29 years old in good health.

This clonotype turned up a few times. J is TRBJ1-1 and V is TRBV10-3; D ambiguous. CDR1 is ENHRY, CDR2 SYGVKD, per germline. The CDR3 contains 13 residues. V lost 2 bases to trimming and J lost 0 bases, with 4 bases between them. The CDR3 region has the DNA TGTGCCATCAGTGAGAGGATGAACACTGAAGCTTTCTTT. This codes for CAISERMNTEAFF.

This clonotype appeared a few times. The chain is built from TRBV14 and TRBJ2-1; 7 positions match TRBD1. The CDR3 covers 15 residues. CDR1 SGHDN and CDR2 FVKESK come from the germline V gene. V was pared by 1 base and J by 3 bases, with 3 bases of the junction left unmatched. CDR3 coding DNA: TGTGCCAGCAGCCAAGCACAGGGGTACTACAATGAGCAGTTCTTC. This codes for CASSQAQGYYNEQFF.

This clonotype has more than one count but fewer than ten. This chain links TRBV28 with TRBJ2-2; D unresolved. Trimming took off 1 base at V and 3 bases at J, with 6 bases between the two ends. Germline CDR1 is MDHEN and CDR2 is SYDVKM. The CDR3 consists of 14 residues. The DNA for the CDR3 is TGTGCCAGCAGTTTATTCGAGGACACCGGGGAGCTGTTTTTT. Amino acids: CASSLFEDTGELFF.